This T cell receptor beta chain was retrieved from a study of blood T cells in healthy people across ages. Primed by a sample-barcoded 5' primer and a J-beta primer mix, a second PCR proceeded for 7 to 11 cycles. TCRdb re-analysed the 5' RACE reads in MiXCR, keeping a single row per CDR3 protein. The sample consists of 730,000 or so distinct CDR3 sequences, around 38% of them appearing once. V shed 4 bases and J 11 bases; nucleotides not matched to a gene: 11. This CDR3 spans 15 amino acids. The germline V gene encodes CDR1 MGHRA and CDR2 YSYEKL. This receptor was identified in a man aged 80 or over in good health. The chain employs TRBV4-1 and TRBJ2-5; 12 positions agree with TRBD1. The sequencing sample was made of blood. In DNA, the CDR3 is TGCGCCAGCAGCCGGGACAGGGGGCGGAACTGGGAGCAGTACTTC. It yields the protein CASSRDRGRNWEQYF.